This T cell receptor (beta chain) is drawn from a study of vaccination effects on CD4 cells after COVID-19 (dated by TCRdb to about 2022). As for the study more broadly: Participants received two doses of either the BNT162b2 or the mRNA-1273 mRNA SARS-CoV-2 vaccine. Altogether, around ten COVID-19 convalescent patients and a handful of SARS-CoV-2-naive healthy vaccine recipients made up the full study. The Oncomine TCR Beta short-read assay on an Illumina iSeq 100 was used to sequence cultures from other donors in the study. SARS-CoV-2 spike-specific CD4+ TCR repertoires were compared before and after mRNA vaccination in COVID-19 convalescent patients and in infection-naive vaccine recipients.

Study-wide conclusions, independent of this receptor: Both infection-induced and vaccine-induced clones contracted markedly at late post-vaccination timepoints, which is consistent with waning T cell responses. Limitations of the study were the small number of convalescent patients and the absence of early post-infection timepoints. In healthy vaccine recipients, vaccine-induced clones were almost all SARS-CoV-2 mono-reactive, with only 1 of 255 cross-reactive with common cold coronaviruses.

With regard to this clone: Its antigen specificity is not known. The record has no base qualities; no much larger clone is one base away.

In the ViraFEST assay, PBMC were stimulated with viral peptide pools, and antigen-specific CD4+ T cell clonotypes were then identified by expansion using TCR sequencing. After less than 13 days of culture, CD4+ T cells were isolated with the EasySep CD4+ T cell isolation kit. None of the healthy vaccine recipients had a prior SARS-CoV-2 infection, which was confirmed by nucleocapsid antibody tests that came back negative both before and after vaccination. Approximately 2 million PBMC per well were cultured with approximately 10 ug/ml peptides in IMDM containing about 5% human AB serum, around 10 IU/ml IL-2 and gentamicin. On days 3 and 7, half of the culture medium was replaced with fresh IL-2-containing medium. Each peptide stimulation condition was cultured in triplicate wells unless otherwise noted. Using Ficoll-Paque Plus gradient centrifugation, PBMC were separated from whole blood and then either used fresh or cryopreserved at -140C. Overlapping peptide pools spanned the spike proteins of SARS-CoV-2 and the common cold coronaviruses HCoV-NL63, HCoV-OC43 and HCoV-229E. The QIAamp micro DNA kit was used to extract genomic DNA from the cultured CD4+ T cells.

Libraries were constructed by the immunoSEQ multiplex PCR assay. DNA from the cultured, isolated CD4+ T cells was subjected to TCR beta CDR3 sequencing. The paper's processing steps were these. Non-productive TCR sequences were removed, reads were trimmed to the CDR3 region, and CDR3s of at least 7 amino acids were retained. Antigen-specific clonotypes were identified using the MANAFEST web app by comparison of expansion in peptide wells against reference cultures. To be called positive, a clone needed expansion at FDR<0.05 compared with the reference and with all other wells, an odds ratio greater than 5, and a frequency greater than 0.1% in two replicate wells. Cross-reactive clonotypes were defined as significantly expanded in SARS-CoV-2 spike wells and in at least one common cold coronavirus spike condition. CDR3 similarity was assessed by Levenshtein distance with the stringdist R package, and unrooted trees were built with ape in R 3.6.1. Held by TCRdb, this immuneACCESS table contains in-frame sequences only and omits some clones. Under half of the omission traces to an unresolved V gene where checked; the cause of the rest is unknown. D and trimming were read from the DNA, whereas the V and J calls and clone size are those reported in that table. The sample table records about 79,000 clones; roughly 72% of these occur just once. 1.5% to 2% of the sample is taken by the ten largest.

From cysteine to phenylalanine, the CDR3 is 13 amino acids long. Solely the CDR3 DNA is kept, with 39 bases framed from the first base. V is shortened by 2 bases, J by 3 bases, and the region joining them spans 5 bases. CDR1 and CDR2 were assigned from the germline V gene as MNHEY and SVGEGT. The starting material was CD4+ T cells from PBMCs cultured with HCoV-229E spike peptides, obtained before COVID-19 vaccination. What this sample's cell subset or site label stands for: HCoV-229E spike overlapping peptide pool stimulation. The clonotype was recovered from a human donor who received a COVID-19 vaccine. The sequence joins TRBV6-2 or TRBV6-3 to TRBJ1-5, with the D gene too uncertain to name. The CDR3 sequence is CASSYDSNQPQHF. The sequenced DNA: TGTGCCAGCAGTTACGACTCCAATCAGCCCCAGCATTTT.